One and the same sample provided the 15 T cell receptor beta chains below, sequenced in a study of control samples from healthy donors and cancer patients. The data were produced by immunoSEQ multiplex PCR, yet TCRdb's version contains in-frame clones alone and is incomplete. This sample yields about 150,000 clones, of which just over 85% are seen a single time; approximately 1.6% belongs to the top ten. The specimen sequenced was blood. The receptors were sampled from a man between 18 and 29 years old in good health.

The rearrangement uses TRBV20-1 and TRBJ2-7, with D uncertain. Trimming removed 6 bases at V and 0 bases at J, with 0 bases between. The CDR3 runs to 9 residues. The germline V gene encodes CDR1 DFQATT and CDR2 SNEGSKA (reference sequence). The DNA of the CDR3 is TGCAGTGCCTCCTACGAGCAGTACTTC. Its protein product is CSASYEQYF.

As regards this clone: Other nucleotide sequences from this sample produce the same CDR3. V and J are TRBV28 and TRBJ1-2; D is possibly TRBD1 (6 bases). Germline CDR1 MDHEN, CDR2 SYDVKM. Trimming left V 2 bases short and J 2 bases short, with 9 bases between. There are 14 residues in the CDR3. CDR3 in amino acids: CASSLRTGNYGYTF. CDR3 DNA: TGTGCCAGCAGTTTAAGAACAGGGAACTATGGCTACACCTTC.

This chain connects TRBV9 to TRBJ1-5; TRBD1 matches 7 bases. CDR1 and CDR2 (germline): SGDLS, YYNGEE. V lost 0 bases to trimming and J lost 3 bases; unmatched junction nucleotides: 6. The CDR3 extends over 16 amino acids. The CDR3 here is CASSVGGRGINQPQHF. The CDR3 DNA is TGTGCCAGCAGCGTAGGGGGCAGGGGGATCAATCAGCCCCAGCATTTT.

The table lists this clone with a few counts. V and J are TRBV14 and TRBJ2-2; possible D gene TRBD2, 6 bases. V lost 8 bases to trimming and J lost 7 bases, with 23 bases between them. The CDR3 totals 16 residues. Germline V gene sequence: CDR1 SGHDN, CDR2 FVKESK. The CDR3 spells CASCDHRLDLGGELFF. The CDR3 nucleotides are TGTGCCAGCTGCGACCATCGACTAGATCTTGGCGGGGAGCTGTTTTTT.

The chain is built from TRBV4-2 and TRBJ1-4; D is uncertain. The CDR3 runs 16 residues. With 0 bases removed from V and 3 bases from J, the gap between germline ends came to 11 bases. Germline CDR1 LGHNA, CDR2 YNFKEQ. CDR3 residues: CASSQDFGGANEKLFF. The CDR3 DNA reads TGTGCCAGCAGCCAAGATTTCGGCGGAGCTAATGAAAAACTGTTTTTT.

The genes are TRBV30 and TRBJ1-2; the match to TRBD1 covers 7 bases. After removal of 4 bases from V and 0 bases from J, the junction contained 8 bases not matched to a gene. Germline lookup yields CDR1 GTSNPN and CDR2 SVGIG (reference sequence). The CDR3 contains 15 residues. The CDR3, as DNA: TGTGCCTGGACTATGGGGACAGTTACTAACTATGGCTACACCTTC. Protein product: CAWTMGTVTNYGYTF.

This clone was counted once. The genes are TRBV25-1 and TRBJ2-3; 8 bases fit TRBD2. The CDR3 covers 14 residues. In germline, CDR1 is MGHDK, CDR2 SYGVNS. V lost 5 bases to trimming and J lost 5 bases; unmatched junction nucleotides: 6. The CDR3 DNA is TGTGCCAGCAGTCTTTCCGGGACTAGAGATACGCAGTATTTT. Amino acids: CASSLSGTRDTQYF.

Only a few counts were recorded for this clone. This chain joins TRBV5-8 and TRBJ1-5; D remains unclear. V dropped 6 bases and J dropped 6 bases, with 13 bases sitting between them. Germline-derived CDR1 and CDR2 are SGHTS and YDEGEE. The CDR3 length is 13 residues. CDR3 DNA sequence: TGTGCCAGCACCCCCGGGTGGGTTCAGCCCCAGCATTTT. It codes for CASTPGWVQPQHF.

The table lists this clone with a few counts. The V and J genes are TRBV6-5 and TRBJ1-2; 9 bases are a match to TRBD1. The CDR3 has 13 residues. Trimming cost V 2 bases and J 12 bases; bases outside gene matches: 7. Germline lookup yields CDR1 MNHEY and CDR2 SVGAGI. CDR3 sequence: CASSYDRGYGNTF. The CDR3 nucleotides are TGTGCCAGCAGTTACGACAGGGGGTACGGAAACACCTTC.

This sequence joins TRBV30 and TRBJ2-1; perhaps TRBD2 as D (5 bases). Trimming shortened V by 1 base and J by 12 bases, and 13 bases separated the two germline ends. The CDR3 is made up of 12 amino acids. Germline assignment: CDR1 GTSNPN and CDR2 SVGIG (reference sequence). DNA for the CDR3: TGTGCCTGGAGTGCGGACTTTCCGGGGCAGTTCTTC. Translation: CAWSADFPGQFF.

The J gene is TRBJ1-1, the V gene TRBV29-1; D remains unclear. CDR1 SQVTM and CDR2 ANQGSEA come from the germline V gene. The CDR3 extends over 13 amino acids. V lost 4 bases and J 2 bases, leaving 11 bases between the germline ends. In DNA, the CDR3 is TGCAGCGTTGCCCCCCTATTTAACACTGAAGCTTTCTTT. Translating it yields CSVAPLFNTEAFF.

The sample holds a few counts of this clone. V usage is TRBV6-5 and J usage is TRBJ1-5; D might be TRBD1 (5 bases). V lost 0 bases to trimming and J lost 8 bases, with 11 bases between them. Germline values: CDR1 MNHEY, CDR2 SVGAGI. CDR3 length equals 14 residues. In DNA, the CDR3 is TGTGCCAGCAGTTACTCGGGGCCCGCGGAGCCCCAGCATTTT. Translation: CASSYSGPAEPQHF.

V and J are TRBV3-1 (or the pseudogene TRBV3-2) and TRBJ1-6, with no clear D. Germline V gene lookup returns CDR1 LGHDT and CDR2 YNNKEL (reference sequence). The CDR3 is 15 amino acids. The V and J ends lost 0 bases and 9 bases respectively, with 12 bases between them. The CDR3 sequence is CASSQEGRLGSPLHF. The CDR3, as DNA: TGTGCCAGCAGCCAAGAGGGTAGGTTAGGTTCACCCCTCCACTTT.

This rearrangement joins TRBV11-3 to TRBJ1-5, with 8 bases aligning to TRBD1. CDR1 SGHNT and CDR2 YENEEA come from the germline V gene. This CDR3 has 16 amino acids. The trim removed 9 bases at V and 6 bases at J, leaving 16 bases unmatched. CDR3 in amino acids: CARSRSPGQDGQPQHF. CDR3 DNA: TGTGCCAGGAGCAGATCACCGGGACAGGATGGTCAGCCCCAGCATTTT.

The chain employs TRBV19 and TRBJ2-6; D is perhaps TRBD1 (6 bases). Trimming shortened V by 0 bases and J by 2 bases, and 17 bases separated the two germline ends. Germline CDR1 reads LNHDA; CDR2 reads SQIVND (reference sequence). The CDR3 extends over 19 amino acids. CDR3 nucleotides: TGTGCCAGTAGTATAGATCCGGGACACCCACGGCCTGGGGCCAACGTCCTGACTTTC. As protein: CASSIDPGHPRPGANVLTF.